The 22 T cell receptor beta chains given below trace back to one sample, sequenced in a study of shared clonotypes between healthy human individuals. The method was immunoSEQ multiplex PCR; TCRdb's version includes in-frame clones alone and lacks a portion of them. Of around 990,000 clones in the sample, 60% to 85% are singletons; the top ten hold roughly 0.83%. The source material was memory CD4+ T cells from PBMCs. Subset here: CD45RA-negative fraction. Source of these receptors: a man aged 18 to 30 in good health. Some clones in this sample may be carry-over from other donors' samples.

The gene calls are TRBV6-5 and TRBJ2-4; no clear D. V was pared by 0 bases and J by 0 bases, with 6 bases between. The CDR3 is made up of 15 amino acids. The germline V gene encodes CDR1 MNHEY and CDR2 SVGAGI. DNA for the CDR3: TGTGCCAGCAGTTACTCGAACCTAGCCAAAAACATTCAGTACTTC. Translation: CASSYSNLAKNIQYF.

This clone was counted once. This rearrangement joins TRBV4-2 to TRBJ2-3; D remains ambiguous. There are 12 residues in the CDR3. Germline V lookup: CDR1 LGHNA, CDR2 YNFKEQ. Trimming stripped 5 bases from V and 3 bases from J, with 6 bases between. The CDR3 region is CASSSGTDTQYF. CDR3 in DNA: TGTGCCAGCAGCTCCGGTACAGATACGCAGTATTTT.

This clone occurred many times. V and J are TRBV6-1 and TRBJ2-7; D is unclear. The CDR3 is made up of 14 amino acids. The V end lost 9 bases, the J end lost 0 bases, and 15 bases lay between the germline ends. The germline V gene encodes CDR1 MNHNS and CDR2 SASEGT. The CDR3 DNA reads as TGTGCCAGTTACTCTGAAGGCCGCTCCTACGAGCAGTACTTC. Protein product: CASYSEGRSYEQYF.

CDR3 in amino acids: CASSVAPGSTYEQYF. CDR3 bases: TGTGCCAGCAGCGTAGCTCCAGGGAGTACGTACGAGCAGTACTTC. This chain connects TRBV9 to TRBJ2-7; D may correspond to TRBD1 or TRBD2 (5 bases each). The CDR3 spans 15 residues. Trimming left V 0 bases short and J 4 bases short, with 14 bases between. Per the germline V gene, CDR1 is SGDLS and CDR2 is YYNGEE.

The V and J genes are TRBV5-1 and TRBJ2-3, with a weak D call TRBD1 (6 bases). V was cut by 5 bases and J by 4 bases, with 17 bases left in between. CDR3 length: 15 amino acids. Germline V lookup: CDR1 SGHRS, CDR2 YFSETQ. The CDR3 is CASRPTGSLSDTQYF. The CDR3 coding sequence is TGCGCCAGCAGGCCTACAGGGAGCTTATCAGATACGCAGTATTTT.

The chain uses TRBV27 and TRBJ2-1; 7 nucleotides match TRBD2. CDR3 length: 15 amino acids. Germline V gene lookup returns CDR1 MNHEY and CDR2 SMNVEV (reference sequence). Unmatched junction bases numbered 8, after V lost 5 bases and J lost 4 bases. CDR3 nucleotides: TGTGCCAGCAGTCCAACAGCGGGACCGTACAATGAGCAGTTCTTC. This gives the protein CASSPTAGPYNEQFF.

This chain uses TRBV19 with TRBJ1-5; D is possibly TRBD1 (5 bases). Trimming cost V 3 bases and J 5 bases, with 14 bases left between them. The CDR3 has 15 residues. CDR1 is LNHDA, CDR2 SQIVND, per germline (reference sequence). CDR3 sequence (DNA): TGTGCCAGTAGTATGAGGGGTCCTACCTATCAGCCCCAGCATTTT. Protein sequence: CASSMRGPTYQPQHF.

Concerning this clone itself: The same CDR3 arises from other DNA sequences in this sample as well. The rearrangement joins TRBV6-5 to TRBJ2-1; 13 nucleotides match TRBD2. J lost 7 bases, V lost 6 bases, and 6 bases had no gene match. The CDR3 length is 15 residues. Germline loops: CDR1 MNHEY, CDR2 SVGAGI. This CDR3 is CASSELAGGRNEQFF. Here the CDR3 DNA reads TGTGCCAGCAGCGAACTAGCGGGAGGGCGAAATGAGCAGTTCTTC.

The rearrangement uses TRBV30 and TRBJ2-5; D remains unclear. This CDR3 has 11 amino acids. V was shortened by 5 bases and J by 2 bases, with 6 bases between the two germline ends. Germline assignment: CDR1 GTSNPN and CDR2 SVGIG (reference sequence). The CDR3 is CAWATQETQYF. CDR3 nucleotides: TGTGCCTGGGCCACGCAAGAGACCCAGTACTTC.

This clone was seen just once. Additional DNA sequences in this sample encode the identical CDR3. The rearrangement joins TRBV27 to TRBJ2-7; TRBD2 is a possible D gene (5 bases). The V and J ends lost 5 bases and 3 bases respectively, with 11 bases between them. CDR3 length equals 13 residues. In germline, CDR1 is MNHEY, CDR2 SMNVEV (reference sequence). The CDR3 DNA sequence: TGTGCCAGCAGTCTAGCACCGGGCTACGAGCAGTACTTC. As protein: CASSLAPGYEQYF.

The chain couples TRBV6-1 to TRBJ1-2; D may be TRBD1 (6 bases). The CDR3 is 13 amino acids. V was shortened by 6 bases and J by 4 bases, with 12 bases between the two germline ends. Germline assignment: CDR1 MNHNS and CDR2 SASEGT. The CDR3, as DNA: TGTGCCAGCAGAGGGGGGATTGTCTATGGCTACACCTTC. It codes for CASRGGIVYGYTF.

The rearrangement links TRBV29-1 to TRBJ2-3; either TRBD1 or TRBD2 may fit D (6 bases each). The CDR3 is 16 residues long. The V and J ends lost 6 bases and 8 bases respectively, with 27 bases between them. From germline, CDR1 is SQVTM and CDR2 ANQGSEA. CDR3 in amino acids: CSVTRTRLGGVGTQYF. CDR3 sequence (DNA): TGCAGCGTGACTCGCACGAGACTAGGGGGAGTCGGTACGCAGTATTTT.

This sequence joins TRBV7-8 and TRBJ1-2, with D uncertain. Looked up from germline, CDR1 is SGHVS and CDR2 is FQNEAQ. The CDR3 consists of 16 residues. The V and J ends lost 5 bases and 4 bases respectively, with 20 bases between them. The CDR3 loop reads CASSLDIGSGPYGYTF. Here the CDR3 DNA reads TGTGCCAGCAGCCTAGATATTGGGTCTGGGCCCTATGGCTACACCTTC.

The CDR3 DNA reads TGCGCCAGCAGCCGGGCGGGGGGAAGGGTCGATGAGCAGTTCTTC. Encoded protein: CASSRAGGRVDEQFF. The chain carries TRBV4-1 and TRBJ2-1; TRBD2 matches 8 bases. The CDR3 runs 15 residues. From germline, CDR1 is MGHRA and CDR2 YSYEKL. The junction had 10 bases not matched to a gene; V was cut back by 4 bases and J by 8 bases.

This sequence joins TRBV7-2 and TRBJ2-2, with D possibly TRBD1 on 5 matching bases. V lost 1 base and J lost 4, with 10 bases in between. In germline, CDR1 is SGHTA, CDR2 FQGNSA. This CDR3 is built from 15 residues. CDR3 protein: CASSLGGRATGELFF. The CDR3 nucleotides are TGTGCCAGCAGCTTAGGGGGCAGGGCCACCGGGGAGCTGTTTTTT.

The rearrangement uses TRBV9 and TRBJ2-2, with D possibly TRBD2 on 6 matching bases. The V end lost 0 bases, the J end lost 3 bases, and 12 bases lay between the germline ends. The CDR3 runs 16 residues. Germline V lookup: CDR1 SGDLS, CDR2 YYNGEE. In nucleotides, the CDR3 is TGTGCCAGCAGCGTAGCTCTAGGGGAGGACACCGGGGAGCTGTTTTTT. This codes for CASSVALGEDTGELFF.

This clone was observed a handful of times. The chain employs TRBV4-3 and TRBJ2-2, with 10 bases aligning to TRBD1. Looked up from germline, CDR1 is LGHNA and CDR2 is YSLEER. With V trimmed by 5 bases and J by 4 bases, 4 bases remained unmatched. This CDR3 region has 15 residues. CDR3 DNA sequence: TGCGCCAGCAGCACCCGGACAGGGGGCACCGGGGAGCTGTTTTTT. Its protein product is CASSTRTGGTGELFF.

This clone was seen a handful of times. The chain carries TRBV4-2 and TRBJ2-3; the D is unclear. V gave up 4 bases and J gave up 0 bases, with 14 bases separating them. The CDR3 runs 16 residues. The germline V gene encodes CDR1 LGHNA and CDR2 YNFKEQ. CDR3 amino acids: CASSRLVSSSTDTQYF. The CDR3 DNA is TGTGCCAGCAGCCGTCTAGTGTCTTCTAGCACAGATACGCAGTATTTT.

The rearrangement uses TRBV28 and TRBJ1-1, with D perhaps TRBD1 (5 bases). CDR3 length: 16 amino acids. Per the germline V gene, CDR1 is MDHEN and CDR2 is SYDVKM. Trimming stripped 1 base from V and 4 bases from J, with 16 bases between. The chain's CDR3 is CASSLLVGGGSTEAFF. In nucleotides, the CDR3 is TGTGCCAGCAGTTTATTAGTTGGGGGGGGGAGCACTGAAGCTTTCTTT.

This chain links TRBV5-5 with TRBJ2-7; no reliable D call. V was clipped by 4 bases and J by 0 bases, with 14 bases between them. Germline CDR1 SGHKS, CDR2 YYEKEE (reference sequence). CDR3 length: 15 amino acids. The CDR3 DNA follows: TGTGCCAGCAGCGCCCCGGGCTGGAGCTCCTACGAGCAGTACTTC. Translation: CASSAPGWSSYEQYF.

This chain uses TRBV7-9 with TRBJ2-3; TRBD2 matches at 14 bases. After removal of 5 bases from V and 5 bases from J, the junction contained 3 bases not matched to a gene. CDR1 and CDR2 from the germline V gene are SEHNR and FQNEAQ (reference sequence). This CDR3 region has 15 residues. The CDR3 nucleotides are TGTGCCAGCAGCGAGGGGACTAGCGGGAGAGATACGCAGTATTTT. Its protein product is CASSEGTSGRDTQYF.

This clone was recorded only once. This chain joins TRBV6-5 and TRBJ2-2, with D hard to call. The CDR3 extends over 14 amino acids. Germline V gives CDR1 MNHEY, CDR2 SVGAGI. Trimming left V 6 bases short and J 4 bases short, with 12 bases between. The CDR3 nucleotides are TGTGCCAGCAGGGTACCTTCAGCCACCGGGGAGCTGTTTTTT. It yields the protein CASRVPSATGELFF.